The 15 T cell receptor beta chains below were found in one sample sequenced in a study of tumor-infiltrating lymphocytes in glioblastoma multiforme. TCRB libraries came from RNA via three nested multiplex PCR rounds. MiXCR, run by TCRdb on the multiplex PCR reads, gives a single entry per CDR3 protein. The sample comprises tens of thousands of distinct CDR3 sequences, 61% of which are singletons, and 33% rests with the top ten. Material for sequencing was brain tumor tissue. These receptors all come from a male donor with glioblastoma.

Note on this clonotype: This may be a read error, as it is one base from a much larger clone. V gene TRBV6-5 combines with J gene TRBJ2-3; D ambiguous. The CDR3 totals 13 residues. Germline V lookup: CDR1 MNHEY, CDR2 SVGAGI. V was pared by 5 bases and J by 3 bases, with 9 bases between. The CDR3 region is CASSLTGTDTQYF. CDR3 nucleotides: TGTGCCAGCAGTCTAACCGGGACAGATACGCAGTATTTT.

As regards this clonotype: A read error may produce the germline difference seen at one junction end. V and J are TRBV20-1 and TRBJ2-7; 7 bases align to TRBD2. This CDR3 spans 14 amino acids. Germline CDR1 DFQATT, CDR2 SNEGSKA (reference sequence). For the CDR3, the DNA is TGCAATGCTAGAGAGGCGGGAGCCAGGTACGAGCAGTACTTC. This translates into CNAREAGARYEQYF.

Turning to this clonotype: An end of the junction differs from the germline gene, which may be a read error. The V and J genes are TRBV6-6 and TRBJ2-7; perhaps TRBD2 as D (6 bases). The CDR3 covers 16 residues. CDR1 and CDR2 (germline): MNHNY, SVGAGI (reference sequence). CDR3 protein: CAISYSGGRSSYGQYF. The CDR3 DNA reads as TGTGCCATCAGTTACTCTGGAGGGAGGTCCTCCTACGGGCAGTACTTC.

The chain couples TRBV19 to TRBJ2-2; 7 nucleotides match TRBD2. The germline V gene encodes CDR1 LNHDA and CDR2 SQIVND (reference sequence). CDR3 length: 20 amino acids. The ends lost 5 bases at V and 2 bases at J; junction bases unmatched: 20. CDR3 sequence (DNA): TGTGCCAGTAGTCCGATATTCTGGCCACGGCGGGAGAGTAACACCGGGGAGCTGTTTTTT. Its translation: CASSPIFWPRRESNTGELFF.

The chain employs TRBV29-1 and TRBJ2-5; D possibly corresponds to TRBD2 (6 bases). The CDR3 extends over 12 amino acids. Per germline, CDR1 SQVTM and CDR2 ANQGSEA. Trimming took 7 bases from V and 5 from J, leaving 14 bases between them. The CDR3 DNA follows: TGCAGCGCGCAGTGCGGGAACGAGACCCAGTACTTC. Amino acid sequence: CSAQCGNETQYF.

On this clonotype itself: One base away lies a much larger clone, so this may be a sequencing read error. J is TRBJ2-7 and V is TRBV7-9; 11 bases are a match to TRBD2. The CDR3 extends over 15 amino acids. Looked up from germline, CDR1 is SEHNR and CDR2 is FQNEAQ (reference sequence). The CDR3 DNA reads as TGTGCCAGCAGCGGCACTAGCGGGAGTAACTACGAGCAGTGCTTC. This sequence encodes CASSGTSGSNYEQCF.

The rearrangement links TRBV7-3 to TRBJ2-6; tentative D call: TRBD1 (5 bases). Per the germline V gene, CDR1 is SGHTA and CDR2 is FQGTGA. V lost 5 bases and J lost 0, with 8 bases in between. This CDR3 has 15 amino acids. The CDR3 nucleotides read TGTGCCAGCAGCAAGGACATCTCTGGGGCCAACGTCCTGACTTTC. It is translated as CASSKDISGANVLTF.

This chain joins TRBV11-1 and TRBJ2-7; TRBD1 agrees at 7 bases. Germline loops: CDR1 SGHAT, CDR2 FQDESV (reference sequence). The ends lost 4 bases at V and 0 bases at J; junction bases unmatched: 3. This CDR3 comprises 14 residues. The DNA of the CDR3 is TGTGCCAGCAGCTGGGACAGACTCTCCTACGAGCAGTACTTC. This translates into CASSWDRLSYEQYF.

In its sample, this clonotype ranks as medium-sized (0.01 to 0.1%). The chain recombines TRBV20-1 with TRBJ1-4; 7 bases line up with TRBD1. The CDR3 covers 16 residues. Germline CDR1 reads DFQATT; CDR2 reads SNEGSKA (reference sequence). The V and J ends lost 2 bases and 4 bases, in that order; junction bases with no gene match: 10. DNA of the CDR3: TGCAGTGCTAGATCCGTTGGCCAGGGGGTTAATGAAAAACTGTTTTTT. It is translated as CSARSVGQGVNEKLFF.

Details on this clonotype: Because it lacks the conserved phenylalanine or tryptophan at the end, this CDR3 is likely a read error. The chain has TRBV7-3 and TRBJ2-1; the match to TRBD2 covers 7 bases. J gave up 7 bases and V 2 bases, and 5 bases lay outside the gene matches. Germline loops: CDR1 SGHTA, CDR2 FQGTGA. CDR3 length equals 14 residues. The CDR3 nucleotides read TGTGCCAGCAGCTTACGCGGGAGTGTGAATGAGCAGTTCCTC. This encodes CASSLRGSVNEQFL.

With respect to this clonotype: One junction end does not reproduce the germline sequence, and a read error may be involved. The V and J genes are TRBV6-6 and TRBJ2-1; unclear D gene. Germline V CDR1 and CDR2: MNHNY, SVGAGI (reference sequence). The length of the CDR3 is 14 residues. The CDR3 DNA reads TGCGCCTGCACCGTACCCACAGCCTACAATGAGCAGTTCTTC. This gives the protein CACTVPTAYNEQFF.

At least ten counts were recorded for this clonotype. The rearrangement links TRBV20-1 to TRBJ2-3; D ambiguous. Trimming left V 4 bases short and J 0 bases short, with 8 bases between. The germline V gene encodes CDR1 DFQATT and CDR2 SNEGSKA (reference sequence). This CDR3 spans 13 amino acids. The CDR3: CSAIRPSTDTQYF. The CDR3 DNA follows: TGCAGTGCTATAAGGCCGAGCACAGATACGCAGTATTTT.

A remark on this clonotype: At one of its ends the junction is not consistent with the germline gene, which may arise from a read error. The V and J genes are TRBV6-5 and TRBJ2-3, with 11 bases that match TRBD2. The CDR3 length is 16 residues. Germline assignment: CDR1 MNHEY and CDR2 SVGAGI. This CDR3 is CASSFRLAGSTDTQYF. The CDR3 nucleotides are TGTGCTAGCAGTTTCAGACTAGCGGGGAGCACAGATACGCAGTATTTT.

This clonotype has a count of ten or more. The V gene is TRBV6-5, the J gene TRBJ1-2; 8 bases are a match to TRBD1. The V segment lost 0 bases and the J segment 4 bases; nucleotides outside the gene matches: 16. CDR1 and CDR2 (germline): MNHEY, SVGAGI. The CDR3 is made up of 19 amino acids. This chain's CDR3 is CASSYSPGEGQAPSYGYTF. CDR3 nucleotide sequence: TGTGCCAGCAGTTACTCTCCGGGGGAGGGACAGGCGCCCTCCTATGGCTACACCTTC.

On this clonotype: The germline gene is not matched at one end of the junction; a read error may be the cause. This chain joins TRBV24-1 and TRBJ2-1; D gene unclear. Germline V lookup: CDR1 KGHDR, CDR2 SFDVKD. CDR3 length equals 11 residues. DNA for the CDR3: TGTGCCACCAGTTATTTAGTTGAGCAGTTCTTC. It is translated as CATSYLVEQFF.